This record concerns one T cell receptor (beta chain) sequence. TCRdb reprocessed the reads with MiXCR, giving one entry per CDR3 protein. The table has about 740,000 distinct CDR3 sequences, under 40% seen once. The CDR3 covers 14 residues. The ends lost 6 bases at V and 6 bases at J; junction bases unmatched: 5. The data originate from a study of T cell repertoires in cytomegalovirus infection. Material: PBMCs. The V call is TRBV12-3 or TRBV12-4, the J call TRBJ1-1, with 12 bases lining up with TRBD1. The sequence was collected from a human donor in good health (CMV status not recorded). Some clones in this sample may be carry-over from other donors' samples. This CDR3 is CASSPGQGAPEAFF. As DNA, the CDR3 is TGTGCCAGCAGCCCGGGACAGGGGGCTCCTGAAGCTTTCTTT.